The sequence of this T cell receptor beta chain was determined in a study of blood T cell repertoires in COVID-19. The CDR3 sequence is 13 residues long. V lost 4 bases and J 5 bases, leaving 11 bases between the germline ends. Germline V gene lookup returns CDR1 SGHTS and CDR2 YDEGEE. The method was immunoSEQ multiplex PCR; TCRdb's version includes in-frame clones alone and lacks a portion of them. The sample includes about 78,000 clones, 87% of them seen just once. This clone was recorded a few times. The rearrangement joins TRBV5-8 to TRBJ2-3; TRBD2 might be the D (5 bases). The sequence was collected from a woman older than 75 with active or convalescent COVID-19. The sample comprised peripheral blood. The CDR3 loop is CASSPTSGDTQYF. CDR3 coding DNA: TGTGCCAGCAGCCCGACGAGCGGAGATACGCAGTATTTT.